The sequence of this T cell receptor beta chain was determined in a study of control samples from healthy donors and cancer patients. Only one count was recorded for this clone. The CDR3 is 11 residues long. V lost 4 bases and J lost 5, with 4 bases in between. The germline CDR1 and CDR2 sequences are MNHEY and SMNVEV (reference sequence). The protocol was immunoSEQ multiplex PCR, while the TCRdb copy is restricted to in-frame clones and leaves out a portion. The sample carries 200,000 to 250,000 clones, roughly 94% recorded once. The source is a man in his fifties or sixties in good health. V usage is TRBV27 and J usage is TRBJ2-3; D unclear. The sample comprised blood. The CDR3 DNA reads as TGTGCCAGCAGTTCACTAGATACGCAGTATTTT. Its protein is CASSSLDTQYF.